The next 19 T cell receptor beta chains were all read from a single sample in a study of T cells after yellow fever vaccination. Via MiXCR, TCRdb re-called the 5' RACE reads, giving one row per CDR3 protein. The profile covers 100,000 to 150,000 distinct CDR3 sequences, with roughly 8.2% appearing a single time and almost 40% taken by the ten largest. The sample here was CD8+ T cells sorted from PBMCs, taken on the day of the yellow fever booster vaccination. All receptors derive from a man aged 18 to 30 who received the YFV17D yellow fever vaccine.

The V and J genes are TRBV4-1 and TRBJ2-1; D is perhaps TRBD1 (6 bases). CDR1 MGHRA and CDR2 YSYEKL come from the germline V gene. The CDR3 consists of 14 residues. The V end was cut by 1 base, the J end by 5 bases, with 9 bases between. The chain's CDR3 is CASSQVQGNNEQFF. The CDR3 DNA reads TGCGCCAGCAGCCAAGTTCAGGGGAACAATGAGCAGTTCTTC.

This clonotype turned up a few times. V is TRBV7-3 and J is TRBJ1-1; D ambiguous. The length of the CDR3 is 15 residues. Germline CDR1 SGHTA, CDR2 FQGTGA. The ends were cut back, 4 bases at V and 4 bases at J, with 16 bases in the middle. The CDR3 DNA reads as TGTGCCAGCAGCTACGGACCCGTTTCGAGCACTGAAGCTTTCTTT. Translated: CASSYGPVSSTEAFF.

V usage is TRBV7-9 and J usage is TRBJ2-5; 9 bases fit TRBD2. Trimming removed 2 bases from V and 2 bases from J; junction bases left unmatched: 3. Germline V CDR1 and CDR2: SEHNR, FQNEAQ (reference sequence). The CDR3 contains 15 residues. The CDR3, as DNA: TGTGCCAGCAGCTTAATTAGCGGGGGACAAGAGACCCAGTACTTC. It specifies CASSLISGGQETQYF.

This clonotype turned up a few times. This sequence joins TRBV29-1 and TRBJ2-5; 13 bases match TRBD2. The germline gives CDR1 SQVTM, CDR2 ANQGSEA. The CDR3 extends over 16 amino acids. V was clipped by 2 bases and J by 1 base; unmatched bases: 4. The CDR3 DNA reads TGCAGCGTTGAACAGGGACTAGCGGGGATCCAAGAGACCCAGTACTTC. Protein sequence: CSVEQGLAGIQETQYF.

The sample holds a few counts of this clonotype. The gene calls are TRBV7-8 and TRBJ2-3, with TRBD2 as a possible D gene (5 bases). CDR3 size: 17 residues. Per the germline V gene, CDR1 is SGHVS and CDR2 is FQNEAQ. The germline V and J ends were trimmed by 2 bases and 2 bases, with 17 bases remaining between them. This CDR3 is CASSLTSQVTFTDTQYF. In DNA, the CDR3 is TGTGCCAGCAGCTTAACTAGTCAGGTGACTTTCACAGATACGCAGTATTTT.

This clonotype was found many times. The rearrangement joins TRBV7-2 to TRBJ1-4; D is uncertain. Germline CDR1 is SGHTA and CDR2 is FQGNSA. CDR3 length: 15 residues. V lost 4 bases, J lost 0 bases, and 9 bases lay in between. In DNA form, the CDR3 reads TGTGCCAGCAGCTCATGGGCTTCAACTAATGAAAAACTGTTTTTT. This codes for CASSSWASTNEKLFF.

J is TRBJ2-1 and V is TRBV3-1, with D uncertain. The CDR3 is 14 residues long. From germline, CDR1 is LGHDT and CDR2 YNNKEL (reference sequence). Trimming removed 0 bases at V and 3 bases at J, with 6 bases between. As DNA, the CDR3 is TGTGCCAGCAGCCAAGAGGGGTACTACAATGAGCAGTTCTTC. Translation: CASSQEGYYNEQFF.

This chain connects TRBV6-1 to TRBJ2-3, with TRBD1 matching over 10 bases. Losses at the gene ends were 6 bases for V and 4 bases for J; bases not matched to a gene: 10. From germline, CDR1 is MNHNS and CDR2 SASEGT. The length of the CDR3 is 16 residues. The CDR3 DNA is TGTGCCAGCAGCTTAAACCCGGGACAGGGGTCAGATACGCAGTATTTT. Translation gives CASSLNPGQGSDTQYF.

The V gene is TRBV7-3, the J gene TRBJ1-1; D is perhaps TRBD1 (5 bases). CDR1 SGHTA and CDR2 FQGTGA come from the germline V gene. CDR3 length: 13 amino acids. The ends were cut back, 2 bases at V and 9 bases at J, with 13 bases in the middle. CDR3 in DNA: TGTGCCAGCAGCTTAGGGCTTGACAGACAAGCTTTCTTT. Protein sequence: CASSLGLDRQAFF.

This clonotype was counted only a few times. This chain connects TRBV7-9 to TRBJ2-3; the D gene is possibly TRBD2 (6 bases). Trimming stripped 5 bases from V and 0 bases from J, with 9 bases between. The CDR3 has 14 amino acids. Germline V gives CDR1 SEHNR, CDR2 FQNEAQ (reference sequence). The chain's CDR3 is CASSPRGSTDTQYF. The CDR3 DNA reads as TGTGCCAGCAGCCCGCGGGGTAGCACAGATACGCAGTATTTT.

This clonotype occurred a few times. This chain uses TRBV10-3 with TRBJ2-4, with a possible D match to TRBD2 (6 bases). V lost 8 bases and J lost 5, with 10 bases in between. CDR3 size: 12 residues. Germline CDR1 and CDR2: ENHRY and SYGVKD. In DNA, the CDR3 is TGTGCCATCGGGGAGGCCCAAAACATTCAGTACTTC. Its translation: CAIGEAQNIQYF.

This clonotype appeared a few times. The chain carries TRBV7-9 and TRBJ2-6, with D possibly called TRBD1 or TRBD2 (5 bases each). V was trimmed by 6 bases and J by 0 bases, leaving 15 bases between them. The germline V gene has CDR1 SEHNR and CDR2 FQNEAQ (reference sequence). This CDR3 comprises 17 residues. The CDR3 nucleotides read TGTGCCAGCAGACACCGAGGGGATCTCTCTGGGGCCAACGTCCTGACTTTC. Its translation: CASRHRGDLSGANVLTF. Looking up the rest from reference TRBV7-9 and TRBJ2-6 gives the full variable domain: DTGVSQNPRHKITKRGQNVTFRCDPISEHNRLYWYRQTLGQGPEFLTYFQNEAQLEKSRLLSDRFSAERPKGSFSTLEIQRTEQGDSAMYLCASRHRGDLSGANVLTFGAGSRLTVL.

The chain links TRBV12-3 or TRBV12-4 to TRBJ1-2, with D possibly TRBD1 on 6 matching bases. Deletions cut 6 bases from V and 8 bases from J, with 19 bases between. CDR3 length: 14 amino acids. CDR3 in DNA: TGTGCCAGCAGCTCAGGGGCTACCTCTGGCGGCTACACCTTC. It encodes CASSSGATSGGYTF.

Only a few counts were recorded for this clonotype. The chain has TRBV7-9 and TRBJ2-3, with a possible D match to TRBD1 (6 bases). With 4 bases removed from V and 0 bases from J, the gap between germline ends came to 14 bases. From germline, CDR1 is SEHNR and CDR2 FQNEAQ (reference sequence). The CDR3 loop spans 16 amino acids. This chain's CDR3 is CASSSQPGHSTDTQYF. The DNA of the CDR3 is TGTGCCAGCAGCTCACAGCCGGGACATAGCACAGATACGCAGTATTTT. The full variable domain, in which reference TRBV7-9 and TRBJ2-3 provide the parts outside the CDR3, is DTGVSQNPRHKITKRGQNVTFRCDPISEHNRLYWYRQTLGQGPEFLTYFQNEAQLEKSRLLSDRFSAERPKGSFSTLEIQRTEQGDSAMYLCASSSQPGHSTDTQYFGPGTRLTVL.

This clonotype was recorded a few times. CDR3 region: CSVGEPNTGELFF. CDR3 bases: TGCAGCGTTGGTGAGCCGAACACCGGGGAGCTGTTTTTT. This chain links TRBV29-1 with TRBJ2-2; D remains unclear. The germline V gene has CDR1 SQVTM and CDR2 ANQGSEA. This CDR3 is built from 13 residues. V was trimmed by 4 bases and J by 0 bases, leaving 6 bases between them.

The sample holds a few counts of this clonotype. V gene TRBV6-5 combines with J gene TRBJ2-7; possibly TRBD1 for D (6 bases). This CDR3 is built from 15 residues. Germline V gene lookup returns CDR1 MNHEY and CDR2 SVGAGI. The ends were cut back, 5 bases at V and 2 bases at J, with 16 bases in the middle. The CDR3 DNA reads TGTGCCAGCAGTCCCCAGACCGGGACACCCTACGAGCAGTACTTC. This codes for CASSPQTGTPYEQYF.

The J gene is TRBJ1-4, the V gene TRBV6-5, with D hard to call. V was pared by 5 bases and J by 4 bases, with 8 bases between. CDR1 is MNHEY and CDR2 is SVGAGI in the germline V gene. The CDR3 is made up of 13 amino acids. CDR3 sequence reads: CASSLWGNEKLFF. CDR3 sequence (DNA): TGTGCCAGCAGTCTCTGGGGTAATGAAAAACTGTTTTTT.

The table lists this clonotype with many counts. The chain recombines TRBV5-6 with TRBJ2-2; 10 bases are a match to TRBD1. Germline CDR1 SGHDT, CDR2 YYEEEE. The CDR3 covers 16 residues. V shed 5 bases, J shed 2 bases, and the junction held 6 bases outside the gene matches. CDR3 DNA: TGTGCCAGCAGGCGCCGGGACAGGGGAAACACCGGGGAGCTGTTTTTT. Its protein is CASRRRDRGNTGELFF.

This clonotype was detected ten times or more. The chain joins TRBV6-2 or TRBV6-3 to TRBJ2-7; the D gene is possibly TRBD2 (5 bases). V lost 2 bases to trimming and J lost 7 bases, with 6 bases between them. Germline-derived CDR1 and CDR2 are MNHEY and SVGEGT. This CDR3 is built from 11 residues. The CDR3 region has the DNA TGTGCCAGCAGTTACCGGGGTGAGCAGTACTTC. Translating gives CASSYRGEQYF.